Following are 4 T cell receptor beta chains from one sample sequenced in a study of T cell clones after liver transplantation. Sequenced by immunoSEQ multiplex PCR; TCRdb stores in-frame clones only, minus some. Among over 100,000 clones listed, around 86% were seen once. The source material was CD4+ T cells from blood, sampled before liver transplant. The receptor set was obtained from a human donor who received a liver transplant.

V gene TRBV6-5 combines with J gene TRBJ2-1; possible D gene TRBD2, 6 bases. The germline V gene has CDR1 MNHEY and CDR2 SVGAGI. The CDR3 consists of 11 residues. V was cut by 5 bases and J by 13 bases, with 12 bases left in between. CDR3 nucleotide sequence: TGTGCCAGCAGTGCTACGGGACTTCAGTTCTTC. Protein product: CASSATGLQFF.

This clone has just one count. This sequence joins TRBV19 and TRBJ1-1; no clear D. The V end lost 4 bases, the J end lost 4 bases, and 10 bases lay between the germline ends. Germline V gene lookup returns CDR1 LNHDA and CDR2 SQIVND (reference sequence). This CDR3 region has 13 residues. In nucleotides, the CDR3 is TGTGCCAGTAGTAAGTTCGGTTCCACTGAAGCTTTCTTT. Translating it yields CASSKFGSTEAFF.

The table lists this clone with a count of one. The chain carries TRBV19 and TRBJ2-7; 9 nucleotides match TRBD1. Germline loops: CDR1 LNHDA, CDR2 SQIVND (reference sequence). There are 15 residues in the CDR3. After removal of 1 base from V and 3 bases from J, the junction contained 4 bases not matched to a gene. Here the CDR3 DNA reads TGTGCCAGTAGTATAGCTTACAGGGGGCTCTACGAGCAGTACTTC. Protein: CASSIAYRGLYEQYF.

The rearrangement joins TRBV5-4 to TRBJ2-3, with 10 nucleotides matching TRBD2. Germline CDR1 is SGHNT and CDR2 is YYREEE (reference sequence). The trim removed 1 base at V and 0 bases at J, leaving 2 bases unmatched. The CDR3 has 16 residues. The CDR3 reads CASSLTSGASTDTQYF. The DNA for the CDR3 is TGTGCCAGCAGCTTGACTAGCGGGGCTAGCACAGATACGCAGTATTTT. Combining the CDR3 with reference TRBV5-4 and TRBJ2-3 gives the whole variable domain ETGVTQSPTHLIKTRGQQVTLRCSSQSGHNTVSWYQQALGQGPQFIFQYYREEENGRGNFPPRFSGLQFPNYSSELNVNALELDDSALYLCASSLTSGASTDTQYFGPGTRLTVL.